This T cell receptor (beta chain) was sequenced during a study of blood T cells in healthy people across ages. Study findings and constraints: A roughly linear fall in TCR beta diversity per million T cells was seen with increasing age. Comparison with aged donors showed that long-lived donors had more naive CD4+ cells and higher diversity.

Details on this clonotype: Its antigen is unknown. This may arise from a read error, as a much more abundant clone is one base away.

This CDR3 has 14 residues. CDR1 and CDR2 from the germline V gene are MNHEY and SMNVEV (reference sequence). A second PCR of about 6 to 11 cycles used a sample-barcoded 5' primer and a J-beta primer mix. The authors tagged each cDNA molecule using a template-switch adaptor with 12 random nucleotides. TCRdb independently ran MiXCR on the 5' RACE reads; one entry per CDR3 protein. The sample consists of hundreds of thousands of distinct CDR3 sequences, 25% to 35% of them appearing once. This rearrangement joins TRBV27 to TRBJ1-1; D perhaps matches TRBD1 (6 bases). The receptor was isolated from a woman older than 75 in good health. What was sequenced was blood. Here the CDR3 reads CVSRWGGADTEAFF. CDR3 in DNA: TGTGTCAGCCGATGGGGGGGCGCGGACACTGAAGCTTTCTTT.